This TCR beta chain came from a study of cytomegalovirus exposure and HLA in healthy donors. Overall study: Roughly 80% of 300 to 450 genotyped donors fell in the Caucasian-associated ancestry cluster.

Study-wide points: In a later analysis, TCR beta V- and J-gene trimming was associated with a missense DCLRE1C variant. Among TCR beta chains, those listed as cytomegalovirus-associated numbered over 150. High specificity and sensitivity for cytomegalovirus status were reported for the classifier.

V was pared by 0 bases and J by 3 bases, with 4 bases of the junction left unmatched. Per germline, CDR1 MDHEN and CDR2 SYDVKM. The CDR3 has 17 amino acids. In the case of this clone: Its antigen is not identified.

Primers for the PCR totalled 60 Vbeta and 13 Jbeta. Method: immunoSEQ multiplex PCR; TCRdb's copy keeps in-frame clones and lacks some. In the table there are about 150,000 clones, 60% to 85% of which are singletons. The TCR sequence derives from a man aged 35 to 55 in good health and CMV-seropositive. The V call is TRBV28, the J call TRBJ2-3; TRBD2 aligns across 12 bases. The sequencing sample was made of PBMCs. This chain's CDR3 is CASSLWASGRVTDTQYF. The CDR3 DNA sequence: TGTGCCAGCAGTTTATGGGCTAGCGGGAGGGTTACAGATACGCAGTATTTT.